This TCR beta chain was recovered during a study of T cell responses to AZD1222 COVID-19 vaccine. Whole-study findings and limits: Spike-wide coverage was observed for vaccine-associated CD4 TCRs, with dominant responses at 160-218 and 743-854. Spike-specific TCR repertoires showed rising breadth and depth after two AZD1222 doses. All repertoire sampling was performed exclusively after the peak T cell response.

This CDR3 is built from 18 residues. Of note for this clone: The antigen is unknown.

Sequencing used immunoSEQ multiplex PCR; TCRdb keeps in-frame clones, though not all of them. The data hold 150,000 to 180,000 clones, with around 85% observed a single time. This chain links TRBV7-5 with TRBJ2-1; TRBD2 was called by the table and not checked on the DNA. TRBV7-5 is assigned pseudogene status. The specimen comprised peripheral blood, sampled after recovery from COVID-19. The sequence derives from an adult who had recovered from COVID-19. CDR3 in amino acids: CARSLGLAESSSYNEQFF. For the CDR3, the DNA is TGTGCCAGAAGCCTGGGACTAGCGGAATCCAGCTCCTACAATGAGCAGTTCTTC.